The 21 T cell receptor beta chains in this list originate from one sample, sequenced in a study of T cells in tumors after PD-1 blockade. Profiled with immunoSEQ multiplex PCR; TCRdb holds only in-frame clones, not every one. This sample has about 14,000 clones; about 63% occur once, and the top ten carry more than 30%. The material was tumor tissue, obtained after anti-PD-1 treatment. Receptors originate from a human donor with cutaneous squamous cell carcinoma.

V gene TRBV28 combines with J gene TRBJ1-5, with D unresolved. CDR3 length equals 17 residues. Trimming took 3 bases from V and 2 from J, leaving 17 bases between them. Germline CDR1 MDHEN, CDR2 SYDVKM. The CDR3 DNA follows: TGTGCCAGCAGTTTGGCCCCAGCATTTATCGGCAATCAGCCCCAGCATTTT. It is translated as CASSLAPAFIGNQPQHF.

V usage is TRBV19 and J usage is TRBJ2-6; the D gene is possibly TRBD2 (6 bases). The germline V gene has CDR1 LNHDA and CDR2 SQIVND (reference sequence). This CDR3 contains 16 residues. Deletions cut 1 base from V and 5 bases from J, with 12 bases between. CDR3 bases: TGTGCCAGTAGTATAGTTCGGGGGTCTAGGGCCAACGTCCTGACTTTC. Translation: CASSIVRGSRANVLTF. Full variable domain (rest looked up from reference TRBV19 and TRBJ2-6): DGGITQSPKYLFRKEGQNVTLSCEQNLNHDAMYWYRQDPGQGLRLIYYSQIVNDFQKGDIAEGYSVSREKKESFPLTVTSAQKNPTAFYLCASSIVRGSRANVLTFGAGSRLTVL.

The chain employs TRBV30 and TRBJ2-1, with 15 bases that match TRBD2. From germline, CDR1 is GTSNPN and CDR2 SVGIG (reference sequence). The CDR3 contains 14 residues. V was pared by 3 bases and J by 10 bases, with 4 bases of the junction left unmatched. The chain's CDR3 is CAWSWTSGGAEQFF. In nucleotides, the CDR3 is TGTGCCTGGAGCTGGACTAGCGGGGGGGCCGAGCAGTTCTTC.

This clone ranks as medium-sized (0.01 to 0.1%). The chain carries TRBV2 and TRBJ2-3, with TRBD1 matching over 9 bases. CDR3 size: 14 residues. V shed 4 bases and J 6 bases; nucleotides not matched to a gene: 5. Per the germline V gene, CDR1 is SNHLY and CDR2 is FYNNEI. The CDR3 spells CASSVTGGADTQYF. CDR3 DNA: TGTGCCAGCAGTGTCACAGGGGGCGCGGATACGCAGTATTTT.

This chain links TRBV29-1 with TRBJ1-4, with D tentatively TRBD1 (5 bases). V was pared by 1 base and J by 5 bases, with 8 bases between. CDR3 length equals 13 residues. CDR1 and CDR2 (germline): SQVTM, ANQGSEA. The chain's CDR3 is CSVEGGGNEKLFF. As DNA, the CDR3 is TGCAGCGTTGAAGGGGGGGGAAATGAAAAACTGTTTTTT.

The chain combines TRBV5-4 with TRBJ1-3; 11 nucleotides agree with TRBD1. J was trimmed by 2 bases and V by 4 bases; bases with no gene match: 5. This CDR3 is 16 amino acids long. Germline values: CDR1 SGHNT, CDR2 YYREEE (reference sequence). Written as DNA, the CDR3 is TGTGCCAGCAGCCGGGACAGGGGGTCGGCTGGAAACACCATATATTTT. Translating gives CASSRDRGSAGNTIYF.

V is TRBV7-2 and J is TRBJ1-2, with TRBD1 matching 10 bases. Looked up from germline, CDR1 is SGHTA and CDR2 is FQGNSA. V shed 5 bases, J shed 3 bases, and the junction held 9 bases outside the gene matches. The CDR3 runs to 16 residues. CDR3 loop: CASSARQGAKDYGYTF. For the CDR3, the DNA is TGTGCCAGCAGCGCCCGACAGGGGGCGAAGGACTATGGCTACACCTTC.

This chain joins TRBV6-6 and TRBJ1-1, with 7 positions matching TRBD1. The CDR3 loop spans 16 amino acids. The V gene's germline CDR1 is MNHNY and CDR2 SVGAGI (reference sequence). V dropped 6 bases and J dropped 0; count of bases not matched to a gene: 10. CDR3 nucleotide sequence: TGTGCCAGCAGCCTACCTTCGGGACAGTTGAACACTGAAGCTTTCTTT. As protein: CASSLPSGQLNTEAFF.

This clone has a single count. The rearrangement links TRBV18 to TRBJ2-7; 9 bases line up with TRBD1. The CDR3 has 16 amino acids. V lost 0 bases, J lost 5 bases, and 8 bases stayed unmatched. CDR1 is KGHSH, CDR2 LQKENI, per germline. CDR3 residues: CASSPPTGQGFDEQYF. CDR3 DNA sequence: TGTGCCAGCTCACCACCCACGGGACAGGGTTTCGACGAGCAGTACTTC.

The chain links TRBV2 to TRBJ1-1; D is perhaps TRBD1 (5 bases). The germline V and J ends were trimmed by 6 bases and 4 bases, with 15 bases remaining between them. The germline CDR1 and CDR2 sequences are SNHLY and FYNNEI. The length of the CDR3 is 14 residues. DNA of the CDR3: TGTGCCAGCAGCGATCTACGGGACTCCACTGAAGCTTTCTTT. It encodes CASSDLRDSTEAFF.

The V call is TRBV29-1, the J call TRBJ2-7, with D unresolved. The CDR3 spans 11 residues. Germline values: CDR1 SQVTM, CDR2 ANQGSEA. V lost 3 bases, J lost 3 bases, and 6 bases lay in between. In nucleotides, the CDR3 is TGCAGCGTTGAGCTAGGCTACGAGCAGTACTTC. It specifies CSVELGYEQYF.

The genes are TRBV3-1 (or the pseudogene TRBV3-2) and TRBJ2-1; 7 positions agree with TRBD1. J was trimmed by 5 bases and V by 3 bases; bases with no gene match: 4. This CDR3 contains 14 residues. The germline CDR1 and CDR2 sequences are LGHDT and YNNKEL (reference sequence). For the CDR3, the DNA is TGTGCCAGCAGCCAGCCGGGACAGAACAATGAGCAGTTCTTC. It specifies CASSQPGQNNEQFF.

The V gene is TRBV7-8, the J gene TRBJ2-2; D remains ambiguous. This CDR3 contains 16 residues. Looked up from germline, CDR1 is SGHVS and CDR2 is FQNEAQ. The V end was cut by 5 bases, the J end by 4 bases, with 17 bases between. The CDR3 sequence: CASSLGLAAGTGELFF. CDR3 in DNA: TGTGCCAGCAGCCTCGGGCTCGCAGCTGGCACCGGGGAGCTGTTTTTT. The entire variable domain, with the rest obtained from reference TRBV7-8 and TRBJ2-2, is as follows: GAGVSQSPRYKVAKRGQDVALRCDPISGHVSLFWYQQALGQGPEFLTYFQNEAQLDKSGLPSDRFFAERPEGSVSTLKIQRTQQEDSAVYLCASSLGLAAGTGELFFGEGSRLTVL.

The chain carries TRBV7-2 and TRBJ2-2; 9 bases line up with TRBD2. Germline V gene lookup returns CDR1 SGHTA and CDR2 FQGNSA. CDR3 length equals 14 residues. The V segment lost 2 bases and the J segment 7 bases; nucleotides outside the gene matches: 2. CDR3 DNA: TGTGCCAGCAGCTTAAGGCGGGGGGGCGGGGAGCTGTTTTTT. Its protein is CASSLRRGGGELFF.

V is TRBV19 and J is TRBJ1-2; D gene unclear. The CDR3 is made up of 16 amino acids. Trimming removed 3 bases at V and 2 bases at J, with 16 bases between. Germline loops: CDR1 LNHDA, CDR2 SQIVND (reference sequence). The CDR3 reads CASSIPWKGVNYGYTF. The DNA of the CDR3 is TGTGCCAGTAGTATCCCCTGGAAGGGAGTGAACTATGGCTACACCTTC.

The CDR3 reads CASSYSGEETQYF. CDR3 coding DNA: TGTGCCAGCAGTTACTCGGGAGAAGAGACCCAGTACTTC. This chain uses TRBV6-2 or TRBV6-3 with TRBJ2-5; maybe TRBD2 (5 bases). The CDR3 consists of 13 residues. CDR1 is MNHEY, CDR2 SVGEGT, per germline. V was trimmed by 0 bases and J by 3 bases, leaving 5 bases between them.

This clone is medium-sized within its sample. The CDR3 loop reads CASSLAQFNEKLFF. CDR3 nucleotides: TGTGCCAGCAGTCTCGCGCAGTTTAATGAAAAACTGTTTTTT. The chain uses TRBV25-1 and TRBJ1-4; D remains ambiguous. CDR1 and CDR2 from the germline V gene are MGHDK and SYGVNS. This CDR3 has 14 amino acids. Trimming shortened V by 5 bases and J by 4 bases, and 11 bases separated the two germline ends. Filled out from reference TRBV25-1 and TRBJ1-4, the complete variable domain reads EADIYQTPRYLVIGTGKKITLECSQTMGHDKMYWYQQDPGMELHLIHYSYGVNSTEKGDLSSESTVSRIRTEHFPLTLESARPSHTSQYLCASSLAQFNEKLFFGSGTQLSVL.

V gene TRBV28 combines with J gene TRBJ2-5, with D hard to call. V was clipped by 4 bases and J by 5 bases, with 11 bases between them. The CDR3 sequence is 13 residues long. CDR1 is MDHEN and CDR2 is SYDVKM in the germline V gene. CDR3 DNA: TGTGCCAGCAGTTCCCCCGCCCTGGAGACCCAGTACTTC. Amino acids: CASSSPALETQYF.

The rearrangement uses TRBV9 and TRBJ2-3; 14 bases line up with TRBD2. CDR3 size: 16 residues. Trimming removed 3 bases from V and 4 bases from J; junction bases left unmatched: 4. The germline gives CDR1 SGDLS, CDR2 YYNGEE. The CDR3 sequence is CASSAGLAGVSDTQYF. The CDR3 DNA is TGTGCCAGCAGCGCGGGACTAGCGGGAGTCTCAGATACGCAGTATTTT.

V usage is TRBV2 and J usage is TRBJ1-2; 7 bases are shared with TRBD1. The V and J ends lost 5 bases and 4 bases, in that order; junction bases with no gene match: 7. The CDR3 consists of 14 residues. Germline V gives CDR1 SNHLY, CDR2 FYNNEI. CDR3 region: CASSSTGLAYGYTF. The CDR3 bases are TGTGCCAGCAGTTCGACAGGGTTGGCCTATGGCTACACCTTC.

This clone appeared a few times. The chain joins TRBV4-1 to TRBJ1-4, with a weak D call TRBD1 (5 bases). Germline CDR1 reads MGHRA; CDR2 reads YSYEKL. The CDR3 is 15 amino acids. With 1 base removed from V and 8 bases from J, the gap between germline ends came to 14 bases. CDR3 DNA: TGCGCCAGCAGCCAAGCGTCGGGACCCAACGAAAAACTGTTTTTT. This gives the protein CASSQASGPNEKLFF.